The clone carrying this T cell receptor (beta chain) was seen a single time. The antigen is not known. The protocol was immunoSEQ multiplex PCR, while the TCRdb copy is restricted to in-frame clones and leaves out a portion. The sample carries about 2 million clones, just under 95% recorded once. This entry belongs to a study of shared clonotypes between healthy human individuals. The study, taken as a whole, reports: All-four-donor shared clonotypes had higher generation probabilities than non-shared clonotypes did. Rarefaction indicated that sorted-subset sequencing remained incomplete although depth was large.

CD45RO-negative, CCR7-positively selected cells formed the naive CD8 fraction, excluding terminally differentiated effector memory CD45RA+ cells. V dropped 5 bases and J dropped 9; count of bases not matched to a gene: 10. Looked up from germline, CDR1 is MNHEY and CDR2 is SMNVEV (reference sequence). CDR3 length: 15 amino acids. The sample consisted of naive CD8+ T cells sorted from blood. This receptor was taken from a man aged 18 to 35 in good health. V and J are TRBV27 and TRBJ2-1, with 10 positions matching TRBD1. CDR3 sequence (DNA): TGTGCCAGCAGTACCCCGGGACAGGGGCTCAGTGAGCAGTTCTTC. Residues: CASSTPGQGLSEQFF.